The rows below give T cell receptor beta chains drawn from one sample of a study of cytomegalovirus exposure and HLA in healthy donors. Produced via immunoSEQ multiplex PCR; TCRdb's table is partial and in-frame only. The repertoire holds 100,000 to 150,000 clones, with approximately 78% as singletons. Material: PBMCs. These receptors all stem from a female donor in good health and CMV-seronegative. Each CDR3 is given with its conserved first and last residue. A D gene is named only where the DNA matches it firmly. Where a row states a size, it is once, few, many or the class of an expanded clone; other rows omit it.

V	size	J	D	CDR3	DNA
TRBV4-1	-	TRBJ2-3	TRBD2	CASSQVKGGRADTQYF	TGCGCCAGCAGCCAAGTCAAGGGCGGGAGGGCAGATACGCAGTATTTT
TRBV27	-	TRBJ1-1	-	CASSSGTGRVTEAFF	TGTGCCAGCAGTAGCGGAACAGGGCGTGTTACTGAAGCTTTCTTT
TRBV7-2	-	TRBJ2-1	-	CASSLVSGVGEQFF	TGTGCCAGCAGCTTAGTATCGGGAGTAGGAGAGCAGTTCTTC
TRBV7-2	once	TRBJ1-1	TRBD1	CASSLRQGSTEAFF	TGTGCCAGCAGCCTACGACAGGGTAGCACTGAAGCTTTCTTT
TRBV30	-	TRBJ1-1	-	CAWSVLRSLNTEAFF	TGTGCCTGGAGTGTACTAAGGTCTCTGAACACTGAAGCTTTCTTT
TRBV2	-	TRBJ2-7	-	CASSAMGAGNEQYF	TGTGCCAGCAGTGCGATGGGGGCAGGAAACGAGCAGTACTTC
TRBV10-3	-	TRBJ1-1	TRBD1	CAISGRDRATEAFF	TGTGCCATCAGTGGCCGGGACAGGGCCACTGAAGCTTTCTTT
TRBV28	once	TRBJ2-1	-	CASSHRDEQFF	TGTGCCAGCAGCCACCGCGATGAGCAGTTCTTC
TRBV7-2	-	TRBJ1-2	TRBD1	CASSLGTGDYGYTF	TGTGCCAGCAGCTTAGGGACAGGGGACTATGGCTACACCTTC
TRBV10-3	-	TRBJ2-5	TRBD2	CAISELDLAGSKETQYF	TGTGCCATCAGTGAGTTAGATCTAGCGGGAAGCAAAGAGACCCAGTACTTC
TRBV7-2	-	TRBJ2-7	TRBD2	CASSLTSGGGYEQYF	TGTGCCAGCAGCTTGACTAGCGGGGGAGGCTACGAGCAGTACTTC
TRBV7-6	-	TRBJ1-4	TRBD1	CASSSKPPGTGYEKLFF	TGTGCCAGCAGCTCCAAGCCCCCCGGGACAGGGTACGAAAAACTGTTTTTT
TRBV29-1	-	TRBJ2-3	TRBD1	CSVEVPGGTDTQYF	TGCAGCGTTGAAGTCCCAGGGGGAACAGATACGCAGTATTTT
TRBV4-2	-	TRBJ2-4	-	CASSQRPGQGKNIQYF	TGTGCCAGCAGCCAACGCCCAGGCCAGGGCAAAAACATTCAGTACTTC
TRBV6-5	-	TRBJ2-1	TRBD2	CASRRTSGTYNEQFF	TGTGCCAGCAGACGGACTAGCGGGACCTACAATGAGCAGTTCTTC
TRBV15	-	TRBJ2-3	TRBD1	CATSLRTGGTDTQYF	TGTGCCACCAGCTTACGGACAGGGGGCACAGATACGCAGTATTTT
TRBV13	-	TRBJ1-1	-	CASSQHYPMNTEAFF	TGTGCCAGCAGTCAACACTACCCCATGAACACTGAAGCTTTCTTT
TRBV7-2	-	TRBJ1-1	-	CASSWDTRGTEAFF	TGTGCCAGCAGTTGGGACACAAGAGGCACTGAAGCTTTCTTT
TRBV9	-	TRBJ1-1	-	CASSVDPSDTEAFF	TGTGCCAGCAGCGTAGACCCTTCGGACACTGAAGCTTTCTTT
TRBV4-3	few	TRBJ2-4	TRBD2	CASSVQAGGTKNIQYF	TGCGCCAGCAGCGTGCAAGCGGGAGGAACCAAAAACATTCAGTACTTC
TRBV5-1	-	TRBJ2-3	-	CASSSLLPDRGGTDTQYF	TGCGCCAGCAGCTCGCTATTACCAGACAGGGGAGGGACAGATACGCAGTATTTT
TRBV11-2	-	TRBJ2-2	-	CASSLDIGVGELFF	TGTGCCAGCAGCTTAGATATCGGGGTCGGGGAGCTGTTTTTT